One and the same sample provided the 22 T cell receptor beta chains below, sequenced in a study of cytomegalovirus exposure and HLA in healthy donors. The PCR had 60 Vbeta and 13 Jbeta primers. Using immunoSEQ multiplex PCR, the repertoire was profiled, and TCRdb retains in-frame clones only, with some absent. The repertoire holds some 150,000 clones, under 80% seen once, with 4.3% in the top ten. The sequenced sample was PBMCs. All receptors come from a man aged 40-55 years in good health and CMV-seronegative.

The chain uses TRBV23-1 and TRBJ2-7; 7 nucleotides align to TRBD1. TRBV23-1 falls under the ORF class, with uncertain function. The CDR3 runs to 16 residues. The V and J ends lost 6 bases and 3 bases, in that order; junction bases with no gene match: 14. CDR3 loop: CASSPAVSGTDYEQYF. As DNA, the CDR3 is TGCGCCAGCAGCCCCGCGGTTTCCGGGACAGACTACGAGCAGTACTTC.

CDR3 sequence reads: CASSLAAGTDTGELFF. In nucleotides, the CDR3 is TGTGCCAGCAGCTTGGCCGCGGGTACGGACACCGGGGAGCTGTTTTTT. This chain links TRBV5-6 with TRBJ2-2, with D possibly TRBD2 on 5 matching bases. Germline V CDR1 and CDR2: SGHDT, YYEEEE. V shed 0 bases and J shed 3 bases, with 12 bases lying between them. The CDR3 has 16 amino acids.

This chain links TRBV6-6 with TRBJ1-3, with D possibly TRBD1 on 5 matching bases. This CDR3 has 16 residues. Germline V gene lookup returns CDR1 MNHNY and CDR2 SVGAGI (reference sequence). V gave up 0 bases and J gave up 4 bases, with 13 bases separating them. The CDR3 reads CASSYSNRWSGNTIYF. CDR3 in DNA: TGTGCCAGCAGTTACTCGAACAGGTGGTCCGGAAACACCATATATTTT.

Only a few counts were recorded for this clone. The chain has TRBV6-4 and TRBJ2-3; TRBD2 aligns across 12 bases. Per germline, CDR1 MRHNA and CDR2 SNTAGT. The CDR3 is 16 amino acids. Losses at the gene ends were 4 bases for V and 1 base for J; bases not matched to a gene: 3. CDR3 DNA sequence: TGTGCCAGCAGTGCCACTAGCGGGGGGCGCACAGATACGCAGTATTTT. Translation gives CASSATSGGRTDTQYF.

This clone was observed a handful of times. This sequence joins TRBV6-5 and TRBJ1-1; D possibly corresponds to TRBD1 (6 bases). This CDR3 spans 15 amino acids. The germline CDR1 and CDR2 sequences are MNHEY and SVGAGI. Trimming pared 6 bases from V and 1 base from J, leaving 15 bases between. This CDR3 reads CASSYAGATNTEAFF. CDR3 bases: TGTGCCAGCAGCTATGCGGGGGCCACGAACACTGAAGCTTTCTTT.

The chain carries TRBV27 and TRBJ1-1; no clear D gene. Germline V gene data show CDR1 as MNHEY and CDR2 as SMNVEV (reference sequence). Deletions cut 0 bases from V and 7 bases from J, with 9 bases between. The CDR3 runs 13 residues. The CDR3 nucleotides read TGTGCCAGCAGTTTATCTCTGGGCAGTGAAGCTTTCTTT. Its translation: CASSLSLGSEAFF.

The V and J genes are TRBV10-3 and TRBJ1-4; D not resolved. V dropped 4 bases and J dropped 5 bases, with 8 bases sitting between them. This CDR3 has 13 residues. Germline V gene data show CDR1 as ENHRY and CDR2 as SYGVKD. In nucleotides, the CDR3 is TGTGCCATCAGTGGAGACAAAAATGAAAAACTGTTTTTT. Residues: CAISGDKNEKLFF.

The chain carries TRBV6-4 and TRBJ1-1, with D unresolved. The ends were cut back, 5 bases at V and 4 bases at J, with 11 bases in the middle. The V gene's germline CDR1 is MRHNA and CDR2 SNTAGT. There are 13 residues in the CDR3. This chain's CDR3 is CASSPSFGTEAFF. CDR3 DNA sequence: TGTGCCAGCAGTCCTTCTTTCGGCACTGAAGCTTTCTTT.

This chain connects TRBV9 to TRBJ2-3; possibly TRBD2 for D (5 bases). CDR3 length equals 16 residues. CDR1 SGDLS and CDR2 YYNGEE come from the germline V gene. The V end was cut by 4 bases, the J end by 5 bases, with 20 bases between. The CDR3 spells CASSTSRRQAGDTQYF. The DNA of the CDR3 is TGTGCCAGCAGCACCTCTCGGAGGCAAGCAGGAGATACGCAGTATTTT.

This clone has more than one count but fewer than ten. The V gene is TRBV30, the J gene TRBJ2-4; 7 bases line up with TRBD1. The CDR3 has 14 amino acids. V shed 2 bases, J shed 4 bases, and the junction held 5 bases outside the gene matches. Germline V gives CDR1 GTSNPN, CDR2 SVGIG (reference sequence). The CDR3 coding sequence is TGTGCCTGGAGTCAGGGGACAGCGAAAAACATTCAGTACTTC. Its protein product is CAWSQGTAKNIQYF.

This rearrangement joins TRBV18 to TRBJ2-2, with D perhaps TRBD1 (6 bases). The CDR3 consists of 15 residues. Germline CDR1 and CDR2: KGHSH and LQKENI. Trimming left V 2 bases short and J 7 bases short, with 14 bases between. CDR3 sequence (DNA): TGTGCCAGCTCACCAAGTCCCAGGGGCAGCGGGGAGCTGTTTTTT. Its translation: CASSPSPRGSGELFF.

The rearrangement links TRBV7-9 to TRBJ2-7; TRBD2 is a possible D gene (5 bases). Germline V gene lookup returns CDR1 SEHNR and CDR2 FQNEAQ (reference sequence). V dropped 4 bases and J dropped 3 bases, with 16 bases sitting between them. CDR3 length equals 15 residues. CDR3 sequence reads: CASSSAVSTYYEQYF. DNA of the CDR3: TGTGCCAGCAGCTCAGCGGTTTCTACCTACTACGAGCAGTACTTC.

This clone appeared a single time. The chain joins TRBV27 to TRBJ2-1; 9 positions agree with TRBD2. The germline V gene encodes CDR1 MNHEY and CDR2 SMNVEV (reference sequence). The ends lost 4 bases at V and 6 bases at J; junction bases unmatched: 10. The CDR3 runs to 16 residues. The CDR3 sequence: CASSSLRAGGPNEQFF. CDR3 DNA sequence: TGTGCCAGCAGTTCCCTTAGAGCGGGGGGCCCCAATGAGCAGTTCTTC.

The genes are TRBV13 and TRBJ1-1; no definite D call. CDR3 length: 13 residues. Germline CDR1 and CDR2: PRHDT and FYEKMQ (reference sequence). The V end lost 3 bases, the J end lost 5 bases, and 10 bases lay between the germline ends. CDR3 sequence (DNA): TGTGCCAGCAGCTTCAGGTCGAGAACTGAAGCTTTCTTT. Encoded protein: CASSFRSRTEAFF.

V usage is TRBV7-6 and J usage is TRBJ2-1; D possibly corresponds to TRBD2 (6 bases). Trimming removed 5 bases at V and 1 base at J, with 12 bases between. Germline V lookup: CDR1 SGHVS, CDR2 FNYEAQ. This CDR3 spans 15 amino acids. DNA of the CDR3: TGTGCCAGCAGCCCGGACTATCAGTCCTACAATGAGCAGTTCTTC. Amino acid sequence: CASSPDYQSYNEQFF. The full variable domain, its missing parts supplied by reference TRBV7-6 and TRBJ2-1, is GAGVSQSPRYKVTKRGQDVALRCDPISGHVSLYWYRQALGQGPEFLTYFNYEAQQDKSGLPNDRFSAERPEGSISTLTIQRTEQRDSAMYRCASSPDYQSYNEQFFGPGTRLTVL.

V and J are TRBV14 and TRBJ1-5; TRBD1 matches 9 bases. There are 15 residues in the CDR3. V was pared by 4 bases and J by 3 bases, with 4 bases of the junction left unmatched. In germline, CDR1 is SGHDN, CDR2 FVKESK. The chain's CDR3 is CASSRNRGPNQPQHF. The CDR3 nucleotides read TGTGCCAGCAGCCGAAACAGGGGGCCCAATCAGCCCCAGCATTTT.

This clone appeared a single time. Other DNA sequences from this sample encode an identical CDR3 as well. The chain recombines TRBV6-5 with TRBJ1-2; the D gene is possibly TRBD1 (6 bases). Germline V CDR1 and CDR2: MNHEY, SVGAGI. The CDR3 sequence is 14 residues long. The germline V and J ends were trimmed by 8 bases and 0 bases, with 13 bases remaining between them. The CDR3 nucleotides are TGTGCCAGCCGGGAACAGGGAGCTAACTATGGCTACACCTTC. Its protein product is CASREQGANYGYTF.

The chain combines TRBV2 with TRBJ2-5; 15 bases agree with TRBD2. The CDR3 runs to 17 residues. CDR1 and CDR2 (germline): SNHLY, FYNNEI. The trim removed 6 bases at V and 4 bases at J, leaving 9 bases unmatched. CDR3 residues: CASRHRTSGGAGETQYF. The DNA of the CDR3 is TGTGCCAGCAGACATCGGACTAGCGGGGGGGCCGGAGAGACCCAGTACTTC.

The chain carries TRBV15 and TRBJ2-7; 8 nucleotides match TRBD1. Germline lookup yields CDR1 LNHNV and CDR2 YYDKDF (reference sequence). V trimming: 2 bases; J trimming: 3 bases; junction bases outside the gene matches: 6. CDR3 length: 15 residues. CDR3 in amino acids: CATSRIYRGVYEQYF. The CDR3 nucleotides are TGTGCCACCAGCAGAATTTACAGGGGGGTCTACGAGCAGTACTTC.

This chain links TRBV6-5 with TRBJ2-4; a possible D gene is TRBD2 (6 bases). Trimming cost V 5 bases and J 7 bases, with 18 bases left between them. This CDR3 comprises 15 residues. From germline, CDR1 is MNHEY and CDR2 SVGAGI. The CDR3 DNA sequence: TGTGCCAGCAGTCTACCCCTTCCGGGGAGGAACATTCAGTACTTC. The encoded protein is CASSLPLPGRNIQYF.

This chain joins TRBV5-1 and TRBJ1-6; 8 bases agree with TRBD1. This CDR3 is built from 16 residues. Germline V gene lookup returns CDR1 SGHRS and CDR2 YFSETQ. The V segment lost 4 bases and the J segment 9 bases; nucleotides outside the gene matches: 12. The CDR3 DNA is TGCGCCAGCAGCCCGGCCGGGACAGGACAGGGTTCACCCCTCCACTTT. Translated, it gives CASSPAGTGQGSPLHF.

This clone showed up just a few times. The J gene is TRBJ1-3, the V gene TRBV28, with D tentatively TRBD1 (6 bases). From germline, CDR1 is MDHEN and CDR2 SYDVKM. V was pared by 6 bases and J by 0 bases, with 15 bases between. This CDR3 is built from 16 residues. The CDR3 loop reads CASRTRQVDSGNTIYF. CDR3 in DNA: TGTGCCAGCAGAACACGACAGGTCGACTCTGGAAACACCATATATTTT.